This T cell receptor beta chain was sequenced in a study of PD-L1 blockade in urothelial cancer. The table came from immunoSEQ multiplex PCR; TCRdb's copy has only in-frame clones and leaves some out. The repertoire consists of around 66,000 clones, with about 90% occurring once and the leading ten covering 11%. As for time point: peripheral blood 6 weeks after treatment start. The junction had 10 bases not matched to a gene; V was cut back by 7 bases and J by 0 bases. Germline CDR1 is SNHLY and CDR2 is FYNNEI. The CDR3 is made up of 18 amino acids. This rearrangement joins TRBV2 to TRBJ2-1; 12 positions agree with TRBD2. Here the sequenced sample was PBMCs, taken around atezolizumab (anti-PD-L1) treatment. This TCR derives from a man in his 60s with urothelial cancer. The CDR3 sequence is CASIPGLAGGRSYNEQFF. The CDR3 DNA reads as TGTGCCAGCATCCCGGGACTAGCGGGTGGACGCTCCTACAATGAGCAGTTCTTC. The full variable domain, its missing parts supplied by reference TRBV2 and TRBJ2-1, is EPEVTQTPSHQVTQMGQEVILRCVPISNHLYFYWYRQILGQKVEFLVSFYNNEISEKSEIFDDQFSVERPDGSNFTLKIRSTKLEDSAMYFCASIPGLAGGRSYNEQFFGPGTRLTVL.